This T cell receptor (beta chain) was sequenced for a study of T cell responses to AZD1222 COVID-19 vaccine. Study observations and caveats: Seropositive AZD1222 recipients at baseline numbered only five to seven.

The repertoire was sequenced with immunoSEQ multiplex PCR; TCRdb's copy has only in-frame clones and lacks some. This table holds fewer than 200,000 clones, approximately 94% found once. Germline V gene sequence: CDR1 SEHNR, CDR2 FQNEAQ (reference sequence). V lost 5 bases, J lost 6 bases, and 12 bases stayed unmatched. This CDR3 is 17 amino acids long. Note on this clone: The antigen remains unidentified.

Specimen: peripheral blood, collected 28 days after the second AZD1222 dose. The clonotype originates from an adult who received the AZD1222 COVID-19 vaccine. The V gene is TRBV7-9, the J gene TRBJ2-2; 10 bases agree with TRBD2. This CDR3 is CASSPHLLAGVPGELFF. As DNA, the CDR3 is TGTGCCAGCAGCCCTCACCTGCTAGCGGGAGTCCCCGGGGAGCTGTTTTTT.